This TCR beta chain came from a study of human T cells and chemical hapten exposure. The wider study: Patients were mainly female, each with alopecia areata, totalis or universalis.

In this sample, this clonotype turned up a few times. Sample time point: patch test 2, 6 weeks after DPC sensitization. Treatment of the sample: therapeutic diphenylcyclopropenone sensitization with weekly scalp DPC. The study extracted total RNA from unfractionated whole blood. TCRdb fed the RACE reads into MiXCR, producing one record per CDR3 protein. The data show 80,000 to 95,000 distinct CDR3 sequences, 11% seen once. This TCR came from a man aged 18 to 35 with alopecia areata. Some clones in this sample may be carry-over from other donors' samples. This sample comprised whole blood, obtained in connection with sensitization to the hapten diphenylcyclopropenone (DPC).

The CDR3 is CASTTGSNTEAFF. In nucleotides, the CDR3 is TGCGCCAGCACAACGGGCTCGAACACTGAAGCTTTCTTT. This chain links TRBV10-1 with TRBJ1-1; D is ambiguous. V was trimmed by 7 bases and J by 1 base, leaving 10 bases between them. Germline CDR1 WNHNN, CDR2 SYGVQD (reference sequence). The CDR3 loop spans 13 amino acids.